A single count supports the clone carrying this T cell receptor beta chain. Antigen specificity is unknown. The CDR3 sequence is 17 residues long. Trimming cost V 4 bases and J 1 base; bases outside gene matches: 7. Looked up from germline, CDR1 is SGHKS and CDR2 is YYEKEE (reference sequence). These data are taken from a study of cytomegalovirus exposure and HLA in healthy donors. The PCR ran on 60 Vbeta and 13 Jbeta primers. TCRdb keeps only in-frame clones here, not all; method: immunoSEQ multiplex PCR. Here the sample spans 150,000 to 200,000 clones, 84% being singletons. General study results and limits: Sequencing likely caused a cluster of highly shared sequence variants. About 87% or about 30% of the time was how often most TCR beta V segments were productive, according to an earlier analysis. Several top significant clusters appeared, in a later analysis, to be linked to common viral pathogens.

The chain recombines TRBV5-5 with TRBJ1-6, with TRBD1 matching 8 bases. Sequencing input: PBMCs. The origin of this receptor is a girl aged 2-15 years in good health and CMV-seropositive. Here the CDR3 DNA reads TGTGCCAGCAGCACGACAGGGGCTGCGTCCTATAATTCACCCCTCCACTTT. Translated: CASSTTGAASYNSPLHF.